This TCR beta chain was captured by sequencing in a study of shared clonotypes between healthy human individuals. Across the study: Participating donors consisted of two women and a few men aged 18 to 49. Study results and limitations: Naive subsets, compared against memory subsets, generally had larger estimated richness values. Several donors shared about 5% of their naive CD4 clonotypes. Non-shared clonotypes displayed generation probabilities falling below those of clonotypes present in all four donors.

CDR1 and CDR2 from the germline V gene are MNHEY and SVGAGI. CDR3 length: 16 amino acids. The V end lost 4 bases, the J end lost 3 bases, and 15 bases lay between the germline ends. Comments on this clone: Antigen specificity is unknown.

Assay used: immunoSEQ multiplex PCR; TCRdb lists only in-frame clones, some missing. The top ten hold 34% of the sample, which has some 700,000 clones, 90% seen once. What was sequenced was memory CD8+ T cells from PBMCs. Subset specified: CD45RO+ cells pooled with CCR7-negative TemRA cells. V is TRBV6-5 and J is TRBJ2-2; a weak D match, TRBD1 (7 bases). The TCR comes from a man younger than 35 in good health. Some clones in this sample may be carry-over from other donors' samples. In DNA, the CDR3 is TGTGCCAGCAGTTCGGGGCAGGGGGGATACACCGGGGAGCTGTTTTTT. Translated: CASSSGQGGYTGELFF.